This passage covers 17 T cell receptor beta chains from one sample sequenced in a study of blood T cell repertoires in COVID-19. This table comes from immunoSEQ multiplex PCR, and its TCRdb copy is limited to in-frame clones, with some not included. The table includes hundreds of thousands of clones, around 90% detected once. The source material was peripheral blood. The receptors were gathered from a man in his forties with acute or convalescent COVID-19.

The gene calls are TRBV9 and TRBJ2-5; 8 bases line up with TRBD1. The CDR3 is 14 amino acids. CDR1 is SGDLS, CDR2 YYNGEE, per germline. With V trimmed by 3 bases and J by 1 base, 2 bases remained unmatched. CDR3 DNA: TGTGCCAGCAGCGCTACAGGGGGCCAAGAGACCCAGTACTTC. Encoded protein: CASSATGGQETQYF.

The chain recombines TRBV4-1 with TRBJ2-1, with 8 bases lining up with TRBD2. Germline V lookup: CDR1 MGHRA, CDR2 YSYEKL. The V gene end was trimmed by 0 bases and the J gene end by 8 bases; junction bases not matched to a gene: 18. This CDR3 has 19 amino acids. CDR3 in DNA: TGCGCCAGCAGCCAAGAAGGGGCGCGGGCGGGAGGTGAGATAGATGAGCAGTTCTTC. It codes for CASSQEGARAGGEIDEQFF.

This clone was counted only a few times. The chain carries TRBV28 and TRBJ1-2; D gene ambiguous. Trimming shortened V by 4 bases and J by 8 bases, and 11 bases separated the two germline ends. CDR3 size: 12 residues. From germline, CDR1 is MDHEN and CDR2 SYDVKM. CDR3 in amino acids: CASSSRQRGYTF. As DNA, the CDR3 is TGTGCCAGCAGTTCTCGACAACGCGGCTACACCTTC.

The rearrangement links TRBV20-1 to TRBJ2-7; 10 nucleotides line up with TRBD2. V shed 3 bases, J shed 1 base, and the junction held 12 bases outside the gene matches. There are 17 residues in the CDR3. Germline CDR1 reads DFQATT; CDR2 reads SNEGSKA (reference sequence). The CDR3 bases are TGCAGTGCTAGTACTACTAGCGGGATCTTCGGGTCCTACGAGCAGTACTTC. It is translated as CSASTTSGIFGSYEQYF.

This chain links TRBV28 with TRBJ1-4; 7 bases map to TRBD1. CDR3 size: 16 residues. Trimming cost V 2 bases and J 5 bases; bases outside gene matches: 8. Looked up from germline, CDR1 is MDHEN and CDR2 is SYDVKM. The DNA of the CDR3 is TGTGCCAGCAGTTTAGGGACAGTTGCGGGGAATGAAAAACTGTTTTTT. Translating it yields CASSLGTVAGNEKLFF. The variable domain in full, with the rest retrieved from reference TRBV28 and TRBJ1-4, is DVKVTQSSRYLVKRTGEKVFLECVQDMDHENMFWYRQDPGLGLRLIYFSYDVKMKEKGDIPEGYSVSREKKERFSLILESASTNQTSMYLCASSLGTVAGNEKLFFGSGTQLSVL.

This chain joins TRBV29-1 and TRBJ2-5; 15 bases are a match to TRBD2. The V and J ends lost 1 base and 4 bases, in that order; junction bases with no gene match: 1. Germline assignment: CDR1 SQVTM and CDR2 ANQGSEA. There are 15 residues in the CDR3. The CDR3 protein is CSVEGTSGGGETQYF. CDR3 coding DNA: TGCAGCGTTGAAGGGACTAGCGGGGGGGGAGAGACCCAGTACTTC.

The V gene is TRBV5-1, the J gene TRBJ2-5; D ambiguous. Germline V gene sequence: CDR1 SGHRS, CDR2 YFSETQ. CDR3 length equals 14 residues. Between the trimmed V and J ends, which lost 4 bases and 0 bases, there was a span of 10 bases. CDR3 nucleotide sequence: TGCGCCAGCAGCCCGGTCGGTTACCAAGAGACCCAGTACTTC. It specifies CASSPVGYQETQYF.

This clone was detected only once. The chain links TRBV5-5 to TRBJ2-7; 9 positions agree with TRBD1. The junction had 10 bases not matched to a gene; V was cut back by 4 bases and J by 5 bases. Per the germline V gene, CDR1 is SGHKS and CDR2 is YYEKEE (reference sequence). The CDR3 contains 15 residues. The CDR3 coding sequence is TGTGCCAGCAGCCTACCGGGACAGGGAATCCACGAGCAGTACTTC. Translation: CASSLPGQGIHEQYF.

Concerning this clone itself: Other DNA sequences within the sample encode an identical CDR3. DNA of the CDR3: TGTGCCAGCAGCTTATGGCAGGGGAACACTGAAGCTTTCTTT. Translating gives CASSLWQGNTEAFF. The V call is TRBV7-9, the J call TRBJ1-1; tentatively, D is TRBD1 (5 bases). The CDR3 is made up of 14 amino acids. V was shortened by 2 bases and J by 1 base, with 8 bases between the two germline ends. Germline values: CDR1 SEHNR, CDR2 FQNEAQ (reference sequence).

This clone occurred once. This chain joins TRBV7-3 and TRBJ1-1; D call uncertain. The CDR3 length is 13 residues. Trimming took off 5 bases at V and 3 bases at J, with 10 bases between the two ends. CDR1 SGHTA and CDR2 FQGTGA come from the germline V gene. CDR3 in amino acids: CASSQDTYTEAFF. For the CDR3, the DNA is TGTGCCAGCAGCCAAGACACGTACACTGAAGCTTTCTTT. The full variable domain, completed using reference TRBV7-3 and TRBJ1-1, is GAGVSQTPSNKVTEKGKYVELRCDPISGHTALYWYRQSLGQGPEFLIYFQGTGAADDSGLPNDRFFAVRPEGSVSTLKIQRTERGDSAVYLCASSQDTYTEAFFGQGTRLTVV.

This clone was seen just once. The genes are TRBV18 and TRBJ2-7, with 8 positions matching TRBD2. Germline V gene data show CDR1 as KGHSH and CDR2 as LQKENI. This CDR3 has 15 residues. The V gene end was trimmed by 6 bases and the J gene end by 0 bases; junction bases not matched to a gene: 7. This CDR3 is CASSAGGASSYEQYF. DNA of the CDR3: TGTGCCAGCTCTGCCGGGGGGGCGAGCTCCTACGAGCAGTACTTC.

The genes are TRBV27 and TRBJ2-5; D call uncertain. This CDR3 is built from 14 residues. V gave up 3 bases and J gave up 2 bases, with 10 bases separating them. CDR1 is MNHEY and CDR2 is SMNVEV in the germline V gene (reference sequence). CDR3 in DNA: TGTGCCAGCAGTTTGAGAGTCGGGCAAGAGACCCAGTACTTC. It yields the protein CASSLRVGQETQYF.

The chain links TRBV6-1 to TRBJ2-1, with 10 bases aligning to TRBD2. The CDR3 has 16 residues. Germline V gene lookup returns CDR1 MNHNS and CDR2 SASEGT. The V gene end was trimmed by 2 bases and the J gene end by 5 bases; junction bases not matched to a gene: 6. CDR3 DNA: TGTGCCAGCAGTGAATTTCTAGCGGGGGACAACAATGAGCAGTTCTTC. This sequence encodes CASSEFLAGDNNEQFF.

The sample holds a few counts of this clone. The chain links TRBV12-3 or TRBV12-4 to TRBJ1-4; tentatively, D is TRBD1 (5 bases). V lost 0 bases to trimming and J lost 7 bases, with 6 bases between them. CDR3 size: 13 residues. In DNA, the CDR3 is TGTGCCAGCAGTTTAGCGGGGGGTGAAAAACTGTTTTTT. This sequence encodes CASSLAGGEKLFF.

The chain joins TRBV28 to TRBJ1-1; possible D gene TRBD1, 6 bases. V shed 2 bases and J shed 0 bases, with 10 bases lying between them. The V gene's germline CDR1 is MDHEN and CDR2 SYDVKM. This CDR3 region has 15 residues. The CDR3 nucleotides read TGTGCCAGCAGTTTACGGACAGCGTTGAACACTGAAGCTTTCTTT. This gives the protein CASSLRTALNTEAFF.

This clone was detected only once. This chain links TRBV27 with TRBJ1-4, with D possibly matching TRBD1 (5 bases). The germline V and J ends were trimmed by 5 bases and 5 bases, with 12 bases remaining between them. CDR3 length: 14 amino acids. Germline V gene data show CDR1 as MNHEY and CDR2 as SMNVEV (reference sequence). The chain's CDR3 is CASSGTRENEKLFF. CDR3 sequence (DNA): TGTGCCAGCAGTGGGACGCGGGAAAATGAAAAACTGTTTTTT.

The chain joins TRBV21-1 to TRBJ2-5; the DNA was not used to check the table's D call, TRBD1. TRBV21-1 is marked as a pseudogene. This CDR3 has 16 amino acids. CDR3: CASSKVDYWTQETQYF. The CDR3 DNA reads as TGTGCCAGCAGCAAAGTAGATTATTGGACACAAGAGACCCAGTACTTC.